This T cell receptor beta chain was recovered during a study of regulatory T cells in long-lasting Graves disease. Study-level findings and limits: Authors noted too few samples as a limitation.

Researchers made TCR beta libraries by using iRepertoire HTBI primers and running Arm-PCR on CDR3 regions. TCRdb ran MiXCR on the multiplex PCR reads and lists one entry per CDR3 protein. The table records roughly 500,000 distinct CDR3 sequences, around 21% of them present only once. Documented time point: persistent/refractory GD, antithyroid drugs over 5 years with positive TRAb. Generation of the TCR library employed RNA extracted from PBMCs. Patients of an endocrinology department in Xi'an, China, were included. The table lists this clonotype with many counts. The antigen remains undetermined. Sequenced here: peripheral blood mononuclear cells (PBMCs), sampled when the disease was refractory, from a patient treated with antithyroid drugs. This receptor was obtained from a female donor with Graves disease.

CDR3 DNA sequence: TGTGCCAGCAACGGACAGGGGGCCAGCAATCAGCCCCAGCATTTT. Protein product: CASNGQGASNQPQHF. J is TRBJ1-5 and V is TRBV2; TRBD1 aligns across 11 bases. This CDR3 has 15 residues. From germline, CDR1 is SNHLY and CDR2 FYNNEI. Trimming cost V 7 bases and J 1 base; bases outside gene matches: 3.